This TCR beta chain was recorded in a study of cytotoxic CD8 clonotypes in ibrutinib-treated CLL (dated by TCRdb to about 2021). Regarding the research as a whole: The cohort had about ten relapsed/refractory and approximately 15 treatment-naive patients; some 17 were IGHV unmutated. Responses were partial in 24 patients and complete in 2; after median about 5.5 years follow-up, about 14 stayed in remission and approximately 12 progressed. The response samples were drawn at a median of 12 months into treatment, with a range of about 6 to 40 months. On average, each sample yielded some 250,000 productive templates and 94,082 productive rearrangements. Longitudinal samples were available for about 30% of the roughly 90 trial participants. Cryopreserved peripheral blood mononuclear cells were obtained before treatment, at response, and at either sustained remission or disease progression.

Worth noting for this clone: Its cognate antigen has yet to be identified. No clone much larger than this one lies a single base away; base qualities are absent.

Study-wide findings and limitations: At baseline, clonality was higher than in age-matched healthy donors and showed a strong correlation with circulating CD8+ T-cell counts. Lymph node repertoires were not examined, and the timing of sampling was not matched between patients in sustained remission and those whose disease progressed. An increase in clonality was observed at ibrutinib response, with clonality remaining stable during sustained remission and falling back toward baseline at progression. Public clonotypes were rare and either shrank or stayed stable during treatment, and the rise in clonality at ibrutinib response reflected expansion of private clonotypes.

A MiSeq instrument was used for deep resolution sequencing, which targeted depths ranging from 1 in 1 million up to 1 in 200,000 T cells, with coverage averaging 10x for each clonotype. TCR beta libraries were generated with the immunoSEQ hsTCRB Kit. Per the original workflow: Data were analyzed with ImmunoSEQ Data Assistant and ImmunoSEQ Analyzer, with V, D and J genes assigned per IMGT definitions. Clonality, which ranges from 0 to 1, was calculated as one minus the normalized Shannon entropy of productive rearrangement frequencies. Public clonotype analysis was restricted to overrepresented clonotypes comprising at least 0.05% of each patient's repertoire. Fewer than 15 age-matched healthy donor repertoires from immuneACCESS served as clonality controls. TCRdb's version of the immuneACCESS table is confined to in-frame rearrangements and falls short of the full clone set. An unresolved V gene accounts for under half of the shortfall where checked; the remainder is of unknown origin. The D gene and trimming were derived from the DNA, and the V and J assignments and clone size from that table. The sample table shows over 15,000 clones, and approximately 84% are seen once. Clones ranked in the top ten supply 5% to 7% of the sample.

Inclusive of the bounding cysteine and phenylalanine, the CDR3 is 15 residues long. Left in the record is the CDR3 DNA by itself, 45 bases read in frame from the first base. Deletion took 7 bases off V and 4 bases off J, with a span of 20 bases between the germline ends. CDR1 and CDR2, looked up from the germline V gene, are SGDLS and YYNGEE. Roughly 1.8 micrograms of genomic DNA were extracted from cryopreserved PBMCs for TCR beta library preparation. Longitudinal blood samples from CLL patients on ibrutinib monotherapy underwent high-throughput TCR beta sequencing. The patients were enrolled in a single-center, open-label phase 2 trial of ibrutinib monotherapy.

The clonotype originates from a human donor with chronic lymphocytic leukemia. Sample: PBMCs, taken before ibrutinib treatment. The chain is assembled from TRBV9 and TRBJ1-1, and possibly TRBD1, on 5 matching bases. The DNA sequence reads TGTGCCAGCCAGCGCAGTCTGGGGGGTACCACTGAAGCTTTCTTT. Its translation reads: CASQRSLGGTTEAFF.